This T cell receptor beta chain was sequenced in a study of cytomegalovirus exposure and HLA in healthy donors. Study-level results: Later analysis demonstrated an association between a missense DCLRE1C variant and TCR beta V- and J-gene trimming. Per published reports, the classifier diagnosed cytomegalovirus status with high specificity and sensitivity.

Both 60 Vbeta primers and 13 Jbeta primers went into the PCR. Sequencing was performed with immunoSEQ multiplex PCR; in TCRdb, only in-frame clones are kept and a portion is missing. The sample shows 140,000 to 150,000 clones, 73% of them seen only once. A word on this clone: Its specificity is not known. Within the sample, other DNA sequences also encode this same CDR3.

This CDR3 region has 13 residues. In germline, CDR1 is KGHSH, CDR2 LQKENI. Trimming shortened V by 2 bases and J by 1 base, and 5 bases separated the two germline ends. Sequencing was done on a sample of PBMCs. The rearrangement uses TRBV18 and TRBJ2-5; no reliable D call. The TCR sequence derives from a woman under 30 in good health and CMV-seronegative. The DNA of the CDR3 is TGTGCCAGCTCACCAGGCAGCCAAGAGACCCAGTACTTC. Translation gives CASSPGSQETQYF.